This entry lists 27 T cell receptor beta chains sequenced from one sample in a study of response to subunit inactivated influenza vaccine. Each CDR3 protein gets one entry after TCRdb re-called the RT-PCR reads with MiXCR. The sample gives 540,000 or so distinct CDR3 sequences, roughly 13% of which show up once; 13% is in the top ten. The source was PBMCs from blood, collected about 40 days after vaccination. These receptors came from a man aged 50-59 years who received an inactivated influenza vaccine.

This clonotype was recorded a few times. The CDR3 DNA sequence: TGTGCCAGCAGCCTGAGAACCGGGACAGGGTTTTACGAGCAGTACTTC. Translating it yields CASSLRTGTGFYEQYF. The chain couples TRBV3-1 to TRBJ2-7, with 9 bases aligning to TRBD1. CDR1 and CDR2 (germline): LGHDT, YNNKEL (reference sequence). The CDR3 covers 16 residues. Trimming took 4 bases from V and 4 from J; bases not matched to a gene: 11.

The rearrangement joins TRBV12-3 or TRBV12-4 to TRBJ1-1; D may be TRBD1 (5 bases). V was pared by 6 bases and J by 5 bases, with 13 bases between. CDR3 length: 13 amino acids. CDR3 in amino acids: CASRTTAWTEAFF. DNA of the CDR3: TGTGCCAGCAGAACGACAGCTTGGACTGAAGCTTTCTTT.

This clonotype turned up a few times. One junction end does not reproduce the germline sequence, and a read error may be involved. V is TRBV7-9 and J is TRBJ1-1; 9 nucleotides line up with TRBD1. CDR1 is SEHNR, CDR2 FQNEAQ, per germline (reference sequence). This CDR3 is built from 14 residues. The CDR3 region is CASSLYSRTGEVFF. For the CDR3, the DNA is TGTGCCAGCAGCTTATATTCGAGGACAGGGGAAGTTTTCTTT.

This clonotype was observed a few times. The V call is TRBV3-1, the J call TRBJ1-1, with D hard to call. The CDR3 loop spans 12 amino acids. Germline CDR1 LGHDT, CDR2 YNNKEL (reference sequence). The V gene lost 1 base and the J gene lost 7 bases, with 7 bases spanning the gap. CDR3 DNA: TGTGCCAGCAGCCAAGGTGGATATGAAGCTTTCTTT. Its translation is CASSQGGYEAFF.

The chain employs TRBV7-8 and TRBJ2-7, with D perhaps TRBD1 (5 bases). The germline CDR1 and CDR2 sequences are SGHVS and FQNEAQ. The CDR3 spans 15 residues. The V end lost 1 base, the J end lost 0 bases, and 10 bases lay between the germline ends. The DNA for the CDR3 is TGTGCCAGCAGCTTAGGTGCAGGGCGCTCCTACGAGCAGTACTTC. Translating it yields CASSLGAGRSYEQYF.

The V call is TRBV7-6, the J call TRBJ2-1, with TRBD2 identical over 8 bases. The germline V gene has CDR1 SGHVS and CDR2 FNYEAQ. This CDR3 comprises 12 residues. Trimming removed 5 bases from V and 9 bases from J; junction bases left unmatched: 3. The CDR3 DNA is TGTGCCAGCAGCACAAGCGGGGGTGAGCAGTTCTTC. Translating it yields CASSTSGGEQFF.

This clonotype occurred a few times. This chain connects TRBV18 to TRBJ2-1, with 10 bases identical to TRBD1. CDR1 and CDR2 (germline): KGHSH, LQKENI. The length of the CDR3 is 14 residues. J was trimmed by 7 bases and V by 3 bases; bases with no gene match: 3. The CDR3 sequence: CASSPDRGHNEQFF. CDR3 coding DNA: TGTGCCAGCTCACCCGACAGGGGGCATAATGAGCAGTTCTTC. The full variable domain, completed using reference TRBV18 and TRBJ2-1, is NAGVMQNPRHLVRRRGQEARLRCSPMKGHSHVYWYRQLPEEGLKFMVYLQKENIIDESGMPKERFSAEFPKEGPSILRIQQVVRGDSAAYFCASSPDRGHNEQFFGPGTRLTVL.

In its sample, this clonotype was seen many times. The chain combines TRBV5-1 with TRBJ2-3; 10 bases are shared with TRBD2. V lost 1 base to trimming and J lost 6 bases; unmatched junction nucleotides: 5. There are 15 residues in the CDR3. CDR1 is SGHRS and CDR2 is YFSETQ in the germline V gene. This chain's CDR3 is CASSLSSGGLDTQYF. The DNA for the CDR3 is TGCGCCAGCAGCTTGAGTAGCGGGGGGTTGGATACGCAGTATTTT.

In this sample, this clonotype turned up a few times. The CDR3 DNA is TGCAGTGCTAGAGAGACAGGTTCTGAGCAGTACTTC. Translation gives CSARETGSEQYF. The gene calls are TRBV20-1 and TRBJ2-7; TRBD1 is a possible D gene (6 bases). This CDR3 region has 12 residues. Trimming shortened V by 0 bases and J by 7 bases, and 10 bases separated the two germline ends. CDR1 DFQATT and CDR2 SNEGSKA come from the germline V gene (reference sequence).

As concerns this clonotype: At one boundary the junction diverges from the germline segment, which might be a read error. The rearrangement uses TRBV11-2 and TRBJ2-1; D gene uncertain. This CDR3 has 16 amino acids. Germline V gene sequence: CDR1 SGHAT, CDR2 FQNNGV. The chain's CDR3 is CASSLDNRAPYNEQLF. The DNA for the CDR3 is TGTGCCAGCAGCTTAGATAACCGGGCTCCCTACAATGAGCAGCTCTTC.

This clonotype was picked up a small number of times. The gene calls are TRBV4-3 and TRBJ2-1; 8 bases map to TRBD1. Germline trimming cut 1 base from V and 0 bases from J; bases unmatched to any gene: 8. The germline CDR1 and CDR2 sequences are LGHNA and YSLEER. CDR3 length equals 18 residues. The CDR3 here is CASSQVAGGGSSYNEQFF. For the CDR3, the DNA is TGCGCCAGCAGCCAAGTTGCAGGGGGCGGAAGCTCCTACAATGAGCAGTTCTTC.

This clonotype was recorded many times. CDR3 nucleotides: TGTGCCAGCAGCTCCAAGCGAGCGGGAGACAATGAGCAGTTCTTC. Translated: CASSSKRAGDNEQFF. The chain uses TRBV7-2 and TRBJ2-1; 8 positions agree with TRBD2. CDR3 size: 15 residues. With 4 bases clipped from V and 5 bases from J, the junction kept 7 bases outside the gene matches. Germline V gene lookup returns CDR1 SGHTA and CDR2 FQGNSA. Complete variable domain (other parts from reference TRBV7-2 and TRBJ2-1): GAGVSQSPSNKVTEKGKDVELRCDPISGHTALYWYRQSLGQGLEFLIYFQGNSAPDKSGLPSDRFSAERTGGSVSTLTIQRTQQEDSAVYLCASSSKRAGDNEQFFGPGTRLTVL.

The chain joins TRBV7-9 to TRBJ2-1; D remains ambiguous. Germline-derived CDR1 and CDR2 are SEHNR and FQNEAQ (reference sequence). The CDR3 has 15 residues. The V end was cut by 2 bases, the J end by 4 bases, with 12 bases between. The CDR3 DNA reads TGTGCCAGCAGCTTACCCAGTAGACATTACAATGAGCAGTTCTTC. Translated: CASSLPSRHYNEQFF.

There are many counts of this clonotype. V is TRBV5-5 and J is TRBJ2-1, with D maybe TRBD2 (6 bases). The CDR3 covers 14 residues. V shed 4 bases and J shed 6 bases, with 14 bases lying between them. Per germline, CDR1 SGHKS and CDR2 YYEKEE (reference sequence). The CDR3 sequence is CASSQPAGRNEQFF. CDR3 sequence (DNA): TGTGCCAGCAGCCAGCCGGCGGGGCGCAATGAGCAGTTCTTC.

J is TRBJ2-6 and V is TRBV7-2; 7 positions match TRBD1. V was pared by 5 bases and J by 0 bases, with 7 bases of the junction left unmatched. Germline CDR1 and CDR2: SGHTA and FQGNSA. The CDR3 extends over 17 amino acids. The CDR3 region is CASSTTGVNSGANVLTF. DNA of the CDR3: TGTGCCAGCAGCACAACAGGGGTAAACTCTGGGGCCAACGTCCTGACTTTC. Full variable domain (rest looked up from reference TRBV7-2 and TRBJ2-6): GAGVSQSPSNKVTEKGKDVELRCDPISGHTALYWYRQSLGQGLEFLIYFQGNSAPDKSGLPSDRFSAERTGGSVSTLTIQRTQQEDSAVYLCASSTTGVNSGANVLTFGAGSRLTVL.

Concerning this clonotype: This may arise from a read error, as a much more abundant clone is one base away. The chain carries TRBV5-1 and TRBJ2-5, with 9 bases fitting TRBD1. This CDR3 has 14 amino acids. V gave up 4 bases and J gave up 10 bases; unmatched junction bases: 11. Germline CDR1 is SGHRS and CDR2 is YFSETQ. The CDR3 is CASSTRVDRGSQYF. The CDR3 DNA is TGCGCCAGCAGCACCAGGGTAGACAGGGGGAGCCAGTACTTC.

This clonotype was seen only a few times. The rearrangement joins TRBV7-3 to TRBJ2-1; tentative D call: TRBD1 (5 bases). Germline V lookup: CDR1 SGHTA, CDR2 FQGTGA. CDR3 length: 15 residues. Trimming removed 10 bases at V and 0 bases at J, with 16 bases between. CDR3 amino acids: CATSARDSSYNEQFF. The DNA for the CDR3 is TGTGCCACCTCCGCGAGAGACAGCTCCTACAATGAGCAGTTCTTC.

V usage is TRBV9 and J usage is TRBJ2-2; D is possibly TRBD2 (6 bases). The CDR3 is 17 residues long. V gave up 3 bases and J gave up 3 bases, with 18 bases separating them. Germline CDR1 and CDR2: SGDLS and YYNGEE. CDR3 in amino acids: CASSDPGIAEDTGELFF. The DNA of the CDR3 is TGTGCCAGCAGCGATCCGGGGATAGCGGAGGACACCGGGGAGCTGTTTTTT.

V gene TRBV12-3 or TRBV12-4 combines with J gene TRBJ2-5; D remains unclear. V lost 2 bases, J lost 5 bases, and 15 bases lay in between. The CDR3 runs 15 residues. The CDR3, as DNA: TGTGCCAGCAGTTTAAAGTCCGGCCTCGCGGAGACCCAGTACTTC. It translates to CASSLKSGLAETQYF.

This chain links TRBV9 with TRBJ2-1; 7 bases map to TRBD2. This CDR3 contains 13 residues. Trimming removed 1 base from V and 9 bases from J; junction bases left unmatched: 4. The germline CDR1 and CDR2 sequences are SGDLS and YYNGEE. The CDR3 DNA is TGTGCCAGCAGCGTATTTAGGGAGGGTGAGCAGTTCTTC. Residues: CASSVFREGEQFF.

Of note for this clonotype: This may be a read error, as it is one base from a much larger clone. The rearrangement uses TRBV28 and TRBJ2-3, with 11 bases lining up with TRBD1. J gave up 7 bases and V 5 bases, and 8 bases lay outside the gene matches. The CDR3 is made up of 15 amino acids. Germline V CDR1 and CDR2: MDHEN, SYDVKM. CDR3 protein: CASSPRTGGRNTQYF. The CDR3 bases are TGTGCCAGCAGTCCCCGGACAGGGGGCAGGAATACGCAGTATTTT.

This clonotype was observed at least ten times. V is TRBV5-1 and J is TRBJ2-4; a possible D gene is TRBD1 (5 bases). Trimming removed 0 bases at V and 6 bases at J, with 10 bases between. From germline, CDR1 is SGHRS and CDR2 YFSETQ. The CDR3 length is 14 residues. The CDR3 bases are TGCGCCAGCAGCTTGGAAGGGGTTGGAAACATTCAGTACTTC. Translation gives CASSLEGVGNIQYF.

This clonotype was seen more than once but under ten times. V gene TRBV20-1 combines with J gene TRBJ2-2, with D unresolved. The V end lost 0 bases, the J end lost 6 bases, and 11 bases lay between the germline ends. Per the germline V gene, CDR1 is DFQATT and CDR2 is SNEGSKA (reference sequence). This CDR3 contains 14 residues. The DNA of the CDR3 is TGCAGTGCTAGAGATAGAACAGTTGCCGGGGAGCTGTTTTTT. Translation: CSARDRTVAGELFF.

Remarks on this clonotype: Given a much more abundant clone one base away, this may be a read error. The genes are TRBV7-2 and TRBJ1-4; 7 bases are shared with TRBD1. With 5 bases clipped from V and 0 bases from J, the junction kept 6 bases outside the gene matches. The CDR3 sequence is 16 residues long. Germline loops: CDR1 SGHTA, CDR2 FQGNSA. CDR3 nucleotides: TGTGCCAGCAGCACTAGAGGGGGCCCAACTAATGAAAAACTGTTTTTT. It yields the protein CASSTRGGPTNEKLFF.

There are a few counts of this clonotype. J is TRBJ1-1 and V is TRBV2; D is uncertain. Per germline, CDR1 SNHLY and CDR2 FYNNEI. CDR3 size: 14 residues. V lost 5 bases and J lost 3, with 13 bases in between. The CDR3 coding sequence is TGTGCCAGCAGTCTCGGAACAGTCGACACTGAAGCTTTCTTT. Translating it yields CASSLGTVDTEAFF.

This clonotype was counted at least ten times. The chain joins TRBV15 to TRBJ2-1; 8 bases map to TRBD1. The CDR3 consists of 17 residues. After removal of 2 bases from V and 4 bases from J, the junction contained 10 bases not matched to a gene. CDR1 LNHNV and CDR2 YYDKDF come from the germline V gene (reference sequence). The CDR3 protein is CATSRTTRGLKYNEQFF. The CDR3 nucleotides are TGTGCCACCAGCAGAACCACCAGGGGGCTAAAATACAATGAGCAGTTCTTC. Variable domain in full (rest from reference TRBV15 and TRBJ2-1): DAMVIQNPRYQVTQFGKPVTLSCSQTLNHNVMYWYQQKSSQAPKLLFHYYDKDFNNEADTPDNFQSRRPNTSFCFLDIRSPGLGDTAMYLCATSRTTRGLKYNEQFFGPGTRLTVL.

This clonotype was seen more than once but under ten times. The chain links TRBV20-1 to TRBJ2-1; D unresolved. CDR1 and CDR2 from the germline V gene are DFQATT and SNEGSKA (reference sequence). Deletions cut 0 bases from V and 2 bases from J, with 11 bases between. The CDR3 consists of 15 residues. This chain's CDR3 is CSARDPTWAYNEQFF. The CDR3 DNA reads as TGCAGTGCTAGAGACCCGACTTGGGCCTACAATGAGCAGTTCTTC.